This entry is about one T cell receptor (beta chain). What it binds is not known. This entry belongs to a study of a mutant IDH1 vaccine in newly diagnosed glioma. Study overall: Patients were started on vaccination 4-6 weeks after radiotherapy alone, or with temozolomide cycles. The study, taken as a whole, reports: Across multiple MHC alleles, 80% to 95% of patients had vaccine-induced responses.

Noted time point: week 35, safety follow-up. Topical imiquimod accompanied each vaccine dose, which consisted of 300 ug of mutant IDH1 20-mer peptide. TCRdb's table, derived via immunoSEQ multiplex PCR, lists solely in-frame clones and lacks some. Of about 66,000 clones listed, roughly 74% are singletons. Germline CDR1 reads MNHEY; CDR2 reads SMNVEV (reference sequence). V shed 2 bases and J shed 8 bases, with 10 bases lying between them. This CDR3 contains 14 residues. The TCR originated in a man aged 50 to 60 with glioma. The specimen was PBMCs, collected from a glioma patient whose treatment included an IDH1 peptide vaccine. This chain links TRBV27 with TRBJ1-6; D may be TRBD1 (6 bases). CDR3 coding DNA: TGTGCCAGCAGTTTAAGGGGGGGTTATTCACCCCTCCACTTT. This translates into CASSLRGGYSPLHF.